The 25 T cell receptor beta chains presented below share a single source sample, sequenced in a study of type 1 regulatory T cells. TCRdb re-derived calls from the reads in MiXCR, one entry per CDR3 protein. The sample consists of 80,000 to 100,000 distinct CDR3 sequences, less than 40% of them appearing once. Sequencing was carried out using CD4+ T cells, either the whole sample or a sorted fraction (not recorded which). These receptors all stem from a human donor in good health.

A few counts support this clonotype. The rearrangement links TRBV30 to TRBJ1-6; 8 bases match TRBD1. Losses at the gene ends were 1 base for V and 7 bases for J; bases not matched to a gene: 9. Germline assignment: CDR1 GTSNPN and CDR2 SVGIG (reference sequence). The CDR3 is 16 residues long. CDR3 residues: CAWSENGQGLNSPLHF. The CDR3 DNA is TGTGCCTGGAGTGAAAACGGACAGGGTCTAAATTCACCCCTCCACTTT.

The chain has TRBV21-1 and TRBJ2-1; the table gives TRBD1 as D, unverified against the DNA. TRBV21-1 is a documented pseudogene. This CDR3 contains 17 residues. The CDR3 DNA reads TGTGCCAGCAGCAAAAGAAGGGGATCCTCTCACTACAATGAGCAGTTCTTC. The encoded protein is CASSKRRGSSHYNEQFF.

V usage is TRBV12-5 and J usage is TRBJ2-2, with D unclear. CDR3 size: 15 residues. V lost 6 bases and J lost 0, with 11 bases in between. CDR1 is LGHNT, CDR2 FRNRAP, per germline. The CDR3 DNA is TGTGCTAGTGGCTTAAGACTCGCGAACACCGGGGAGCTGTTTTTT. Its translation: CASGLRLANTGELFF.

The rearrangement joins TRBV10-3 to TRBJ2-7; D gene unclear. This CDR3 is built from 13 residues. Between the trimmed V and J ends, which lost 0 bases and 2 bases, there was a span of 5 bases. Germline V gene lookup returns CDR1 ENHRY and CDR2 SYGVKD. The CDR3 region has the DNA TGTGCCATCAGTGAGTCTTCCCCCTACGAGCAGTACTTC. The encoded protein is CAISESSPYEQYF.

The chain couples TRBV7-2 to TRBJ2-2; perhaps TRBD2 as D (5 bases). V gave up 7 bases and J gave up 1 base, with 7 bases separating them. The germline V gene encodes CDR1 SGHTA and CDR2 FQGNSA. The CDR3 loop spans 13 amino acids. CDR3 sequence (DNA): TGTGCCAGCAATAGCGTGAACACCGGGGAGCTGTTTTTT. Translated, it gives CASNSVNTGELFF. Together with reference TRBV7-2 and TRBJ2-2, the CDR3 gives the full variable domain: GAGVSQSPSNKVTEKGKDVELRCDPISGHTALYWYRQSLGQGLEFLIYFQGNSAPDKSGLPSDRFSAERTGGSVSTLTIQRTQQEDSAVYLCASNSVNTGELFFGEGSRLTVL.

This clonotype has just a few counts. CDR3 bases: TGTGCCACCAGCTCCCGCCAAATGAACACTGAAGCTTTCTTT. Translating it yields CATSSRQMNTEAFF. This chain uses TRBV15 with TRBJ1-1, with D unresolved. The CDR3 covers 14 residues. Per the germline V gene, CDR1 is LNHNV and CDR2 is YYDKDF (reference sequence). V lost 5 bases, J lost 0 bases, and 10 bases lay in between.

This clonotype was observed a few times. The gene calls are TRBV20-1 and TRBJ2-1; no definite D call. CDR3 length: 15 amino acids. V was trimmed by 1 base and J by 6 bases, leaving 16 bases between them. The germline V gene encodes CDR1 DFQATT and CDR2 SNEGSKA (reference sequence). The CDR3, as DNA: TGCAGTGCTAGAGTAGAGGCCAGGAGTGGCAATGAGCAGTTCTTC. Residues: CSARVEARSGNEQFF.

The CDR3 DNA is TGCAGTGCTTGGACTAGCGGGGACTACACAGATACGCAGTATTTT. It yields the protein CSAWTSGDYTDTQYF. This sequence joins TRBV20-1 and TRBJ2-3; TRBD2 aligns across 12 bases. Germline V lookup: CDR1 DFQATT, CDR2 SNEGSKA (reference sequence). With V trimmed by 5 bases and J by 2 bases, 5 bases remained unmatched. The length of the CDR3 is 15 residues.

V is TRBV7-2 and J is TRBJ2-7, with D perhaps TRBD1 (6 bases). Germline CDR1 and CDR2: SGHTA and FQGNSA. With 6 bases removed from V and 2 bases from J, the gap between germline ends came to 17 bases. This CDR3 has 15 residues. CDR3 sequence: CASSGAGAGPYEQYF. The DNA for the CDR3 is TGTGCCAGCAGTGGGGCAGGGGCAGGCCCCTACGAGCAGTACTTC.

The CDR3 DNA follows: TGTGCAAGCGGTGCAGTTAAAGAGACCCAGTACTTC. This sequence encodes CASGAVKETQYF. The V call is TRBV12-3 or TRBV12-4, the J call TRBJ2-5; a possible D gene is TRBD2 (5 bases). The CDR3 has 12 residues.

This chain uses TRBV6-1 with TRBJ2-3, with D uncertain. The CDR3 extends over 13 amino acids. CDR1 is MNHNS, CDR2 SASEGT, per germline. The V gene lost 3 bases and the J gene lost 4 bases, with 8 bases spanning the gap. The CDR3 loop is CASSEQAADTQYF. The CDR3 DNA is TGTGCCAGCAGTGAGCAGGCGGCAGATACGCAGTATTTT.

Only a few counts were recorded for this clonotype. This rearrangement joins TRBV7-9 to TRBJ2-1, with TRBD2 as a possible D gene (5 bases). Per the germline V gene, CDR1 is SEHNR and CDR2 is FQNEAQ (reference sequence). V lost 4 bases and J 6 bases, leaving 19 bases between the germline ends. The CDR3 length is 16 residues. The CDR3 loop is CASSSQSSRLANEQFF. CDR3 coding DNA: TGTGCCAGCAGCTCTCAAAGTTCAAGGCTAGCCAATGAGCAGTTCTTC.

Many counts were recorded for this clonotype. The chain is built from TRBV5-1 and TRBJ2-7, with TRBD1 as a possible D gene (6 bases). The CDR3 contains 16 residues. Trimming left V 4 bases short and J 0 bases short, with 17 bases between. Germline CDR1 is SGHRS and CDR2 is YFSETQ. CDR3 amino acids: CASSLFPSDSSYEQYF. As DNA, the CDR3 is TGCGCCAGCAGCCTATTCCCCTCGGACAGCTCCTACGAGCAGTACTTC.

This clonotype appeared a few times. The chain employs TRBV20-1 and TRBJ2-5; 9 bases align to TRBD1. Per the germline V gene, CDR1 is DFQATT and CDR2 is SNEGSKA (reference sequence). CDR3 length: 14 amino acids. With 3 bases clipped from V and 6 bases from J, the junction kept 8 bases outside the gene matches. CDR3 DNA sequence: TGCAGTGCTAGTCTGGGGACAGGGTTCCAGACCCAGTACTTC. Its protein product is CSASLGTGFQTQYF.

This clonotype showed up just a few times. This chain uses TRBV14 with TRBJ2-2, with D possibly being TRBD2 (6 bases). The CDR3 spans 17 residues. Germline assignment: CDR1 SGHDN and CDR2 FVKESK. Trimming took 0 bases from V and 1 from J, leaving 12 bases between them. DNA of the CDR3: TGTGCCAGCAGCCAAGACTTGGCGGGACTGAACACCGGGGAGCTGTTTTTT. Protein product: CASSQDLAGLNTGELFF.

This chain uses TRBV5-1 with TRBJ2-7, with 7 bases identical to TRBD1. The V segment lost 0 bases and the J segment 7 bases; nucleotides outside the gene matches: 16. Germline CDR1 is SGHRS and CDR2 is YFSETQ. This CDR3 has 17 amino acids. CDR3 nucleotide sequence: TGCGCCAGCAGCTTGGTTTTGAGGGGGCCGTCCCTGGGGGAGCAGTACTTC. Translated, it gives CASSLVLRGPSLGEQYF. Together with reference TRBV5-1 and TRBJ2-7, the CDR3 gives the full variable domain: KAGVTQTPRYLIKTRGQQVTLSCSPISGHRSVSWYQQTPGQGLQFLFEYFSETQRNKGNFPGRFSGRQFSNSRSEMNVSTLELGDSALYLCASSLVLRGPSLGEQYFGPGTRLTVT.

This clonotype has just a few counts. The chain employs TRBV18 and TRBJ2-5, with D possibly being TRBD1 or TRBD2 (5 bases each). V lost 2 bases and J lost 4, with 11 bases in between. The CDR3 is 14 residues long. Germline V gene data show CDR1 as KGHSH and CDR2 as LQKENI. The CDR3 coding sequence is TGTGCCAGCTCACCATATGAGGGGACAGAGACCCAGTACTTC. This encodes CASSPYEGTETQYF.

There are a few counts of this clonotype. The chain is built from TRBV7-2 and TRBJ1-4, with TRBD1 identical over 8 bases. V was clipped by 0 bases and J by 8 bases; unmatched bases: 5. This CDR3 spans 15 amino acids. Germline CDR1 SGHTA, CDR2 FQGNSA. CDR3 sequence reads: CASSLAGTGGEKLFF. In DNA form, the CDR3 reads TGTGCCAGCAGCTTAGCTGGGACAGGTGGCGAAAAACTGTTTTTT.

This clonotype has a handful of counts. The DNA of the CDR3 is TGTGCCAGCAGCCAGGGAGGAGGGACAGATACGCAGTATTTT. This translates into CASSQGGGTDTQYF. The rearrangement joins TRBV3-1 to TRBJ2-3, with D possibly matching TRBD2 (6 bases). Germline V gene lookup returns CDR1 LGHDT and CDR2 YNNKEL (reference sequence). Trimming took 3 bases from V and 3 from J, leaving 10 bases between them. This CDR3 spans 14 amino acids.

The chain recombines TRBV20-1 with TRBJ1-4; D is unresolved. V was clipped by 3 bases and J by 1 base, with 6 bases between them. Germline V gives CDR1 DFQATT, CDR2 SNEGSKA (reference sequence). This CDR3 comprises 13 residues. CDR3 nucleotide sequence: TGCAGTGCTAGCTCGGGAACTAATGAAAAACTGTTTTTT. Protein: CSASSGTNEKLFF.

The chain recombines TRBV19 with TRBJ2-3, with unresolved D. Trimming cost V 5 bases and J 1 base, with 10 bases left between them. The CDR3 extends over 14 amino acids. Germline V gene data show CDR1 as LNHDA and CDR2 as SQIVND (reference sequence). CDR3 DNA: TGTGCCAGTAGTCAGTATTTCGGCACAGATACGCAGTATTTT. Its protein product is CASSQYFGTDTQYF.

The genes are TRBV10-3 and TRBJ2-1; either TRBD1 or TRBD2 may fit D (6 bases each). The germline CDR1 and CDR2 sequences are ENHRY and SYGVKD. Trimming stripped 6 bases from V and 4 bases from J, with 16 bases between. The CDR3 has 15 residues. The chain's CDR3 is CAIRDQEGGYNEQFF. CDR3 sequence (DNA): TGTGCCATCAGGGACCAGGAGGGGGGTTACAATGAGCAGTTCTTC.

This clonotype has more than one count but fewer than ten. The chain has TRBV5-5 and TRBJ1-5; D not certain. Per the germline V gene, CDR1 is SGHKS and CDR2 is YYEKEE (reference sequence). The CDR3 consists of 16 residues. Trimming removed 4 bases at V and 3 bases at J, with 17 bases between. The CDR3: CASSLNSSPPNQPQHF. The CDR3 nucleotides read TGTGCCAGCAGCCTTAACAGCTCCCCTCCCAATCAGCCCCAGCATTTT.

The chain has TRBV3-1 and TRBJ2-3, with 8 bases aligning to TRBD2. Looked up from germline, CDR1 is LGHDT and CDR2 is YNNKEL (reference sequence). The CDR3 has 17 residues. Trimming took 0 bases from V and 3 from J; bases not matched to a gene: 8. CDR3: CASSQEADASGTDTQYF. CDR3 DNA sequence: TGTGCCAGCAGCCAAGAGGCTGACGCTAGCGGGACAGATACGCAGTATTTT.

CDR3 nucleotides: TGCAGCGTTGAACCGTGGGACGGACAGCCCCAGCATTTT. Translating it yields CSVEPWDGQPQHF. J is TRBJ1-5 and V is TRBV29-1; D perhaps matches TRBD1 (5 bases). CDR3 length: 13 amino acids. V lost 2 bases, J lost 7 bases, and 12 bases lay in between. Germline-derived CDR1 and CDR2 are SQVTM and ANQGSEA.